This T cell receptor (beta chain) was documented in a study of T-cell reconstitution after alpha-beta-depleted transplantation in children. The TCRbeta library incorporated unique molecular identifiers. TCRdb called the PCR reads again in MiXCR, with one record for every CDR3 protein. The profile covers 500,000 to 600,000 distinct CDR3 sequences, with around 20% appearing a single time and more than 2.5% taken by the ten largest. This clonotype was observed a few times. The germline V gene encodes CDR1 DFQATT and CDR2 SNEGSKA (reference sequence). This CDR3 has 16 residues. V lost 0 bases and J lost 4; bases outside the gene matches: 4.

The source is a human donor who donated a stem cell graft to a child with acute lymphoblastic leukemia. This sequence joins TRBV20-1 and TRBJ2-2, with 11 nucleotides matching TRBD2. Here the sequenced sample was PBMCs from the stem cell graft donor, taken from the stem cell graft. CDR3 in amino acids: CSARDLSGRGTGELFF. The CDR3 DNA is TGCAGTGCTAGAGATCTTAGCGGGAGGGGCACCGGGGAGCTGTTTTTT.